The sequence of this T cell receptor (beta chain) was determined in a study of blood T cell repertoires in COVID-19. Study processing details: From reference gene primer amplification, estimates of nucleated cell counts were derived. Sequenced by immunoSEQ multiplex PCR; TCRdb stores in-frame clones only, minus some. The V and J calls and clone size were taken over from that table, and D and trimming were inferred from the DNA. The sample consists of around 250,000 clones, 90% of them appearing once. Germline CDR1 SGHRS, CDR2 YFSETQ. Unmatched junction bases numbered 6, after V lost 4 bases and J lost 10 bases. This CDR3 has 15 residues.

V and J are TRBV5-1 and TRBJ2-1; TRBD2 aligns across 15 bases. The source material was PBMCs or T cells enriched from blood (not recorded which). This receptor was obtained from a man between 45 and 60 years old who had been exposed to COVID-19. CDR3 protein: CASSTYGTSGGEQFF. DNA of the CDR3: TGCGCCAGCAGCACGTACGGGACTAGCGGGGGGGAGCAGTTCTTC.